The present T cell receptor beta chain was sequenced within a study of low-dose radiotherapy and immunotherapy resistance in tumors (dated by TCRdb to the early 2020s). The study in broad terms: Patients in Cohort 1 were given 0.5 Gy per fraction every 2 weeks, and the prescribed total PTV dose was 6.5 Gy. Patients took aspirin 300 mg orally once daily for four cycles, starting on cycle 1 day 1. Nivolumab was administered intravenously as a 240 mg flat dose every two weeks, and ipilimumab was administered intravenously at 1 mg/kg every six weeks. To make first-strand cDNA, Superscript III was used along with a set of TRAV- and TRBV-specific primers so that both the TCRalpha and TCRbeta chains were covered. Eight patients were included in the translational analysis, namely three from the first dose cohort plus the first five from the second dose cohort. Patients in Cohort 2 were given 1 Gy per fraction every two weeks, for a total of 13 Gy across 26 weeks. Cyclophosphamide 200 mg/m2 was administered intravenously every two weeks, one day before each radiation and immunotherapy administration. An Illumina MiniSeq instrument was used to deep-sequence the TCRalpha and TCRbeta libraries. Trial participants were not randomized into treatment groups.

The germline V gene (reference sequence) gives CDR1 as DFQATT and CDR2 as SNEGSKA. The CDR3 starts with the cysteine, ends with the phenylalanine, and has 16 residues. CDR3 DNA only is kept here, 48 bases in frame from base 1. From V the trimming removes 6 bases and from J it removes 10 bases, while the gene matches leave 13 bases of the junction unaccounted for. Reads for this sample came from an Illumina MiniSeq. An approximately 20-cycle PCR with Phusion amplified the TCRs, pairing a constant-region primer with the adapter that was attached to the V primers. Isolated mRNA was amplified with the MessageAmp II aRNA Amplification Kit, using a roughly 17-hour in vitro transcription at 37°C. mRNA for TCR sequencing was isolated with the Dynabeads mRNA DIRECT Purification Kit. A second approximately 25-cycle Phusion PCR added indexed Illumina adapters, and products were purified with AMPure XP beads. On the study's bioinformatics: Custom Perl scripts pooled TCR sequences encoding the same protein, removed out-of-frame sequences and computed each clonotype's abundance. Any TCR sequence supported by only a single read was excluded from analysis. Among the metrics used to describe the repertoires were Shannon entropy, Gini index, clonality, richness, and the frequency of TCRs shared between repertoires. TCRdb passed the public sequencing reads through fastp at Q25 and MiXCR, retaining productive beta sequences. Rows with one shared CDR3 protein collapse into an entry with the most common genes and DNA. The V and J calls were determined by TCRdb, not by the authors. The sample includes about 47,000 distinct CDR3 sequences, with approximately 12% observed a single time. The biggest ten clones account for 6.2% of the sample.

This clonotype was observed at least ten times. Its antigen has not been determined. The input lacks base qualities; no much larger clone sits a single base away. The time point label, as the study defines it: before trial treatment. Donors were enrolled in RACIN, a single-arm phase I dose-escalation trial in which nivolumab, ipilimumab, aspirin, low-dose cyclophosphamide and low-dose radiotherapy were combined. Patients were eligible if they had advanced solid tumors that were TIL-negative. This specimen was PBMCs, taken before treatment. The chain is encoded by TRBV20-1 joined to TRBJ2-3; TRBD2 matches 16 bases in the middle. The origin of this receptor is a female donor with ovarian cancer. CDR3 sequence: CSARTPGLAGGIAQYF. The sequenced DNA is TGCAGTGCCCGGACCCCGGGACTAGCGGGAGGGATTGCGCAGTATTTT.